This section outlines one T cell receptor beta chain sequence together with its context. The antigen is unknown. CD45RA-negative memory and CD45RA+ naive subsets were split from the CD4+ cells. The source of the sample is a study of shared clonotypes between healthy human individuals. It was across several immunoSEQ plates that each subset's genomic DNA was evenly split. Method: immunoSEQ multiplex PCR; TCRdb's copy keeps in-frame clones and lacks some. Of roughly 2,500,000 clones in the sample, 80% to 95% were seen once. Findings and caveats of the study: Roughly 4.6% of naive CD4 clonotypes were common to a few donors.

The CDR3 totals 16 residues. V was pared by 6 bases and J by 2 bases, with 17 bases between. CDR1 and CDR2 from the germline V gene are SGHTA and FQGNSA. The genes are TRBV7-2 and TRBJ2-1, with a possible D match to TRBD1 (6 bases). This clonotype originated in a man between 18 and 29 years old in good health. Some clones in this sample may be carry-over from other donors' samples. Sequenced input: naive CD4+ T cells from PBMCs. Specified subset: CD45RA+ positively selected. This CDR3 reads CASSDPGQRPYNEQFF. CDR3 nucleotides: TGTGCCAGCAGTGACCCCGGACAGCGACCCTACAATGAGCAGTTCTTC.